This record covers a single TCR beta chain. The data are from a study of blood T cell repertoires in COVID-19. Study information: Specimens from acute and convalescent COVID-19 originated in the United States, Italy and Spain. Sample material is recorded as cDNA or gDNA derived from T cells, B-cell-depleted T cells, or PBMCs.

Source study methods: Amplified reference gene primers provided the basis for estimating nucleated cell counts. Profiling relied on immunoSEQ multiplex PCR, and the TCRdb table lists in-frame clones only, not all of them. Clonal size and the V and J genes are those of that table, whereas D and trimming came from the DNA. Of over 200,000 clones listed, approximately 91% are singletons. Germline values: CDR1 LNHDA, CDR2 SQIVND (reference sequence). The CDR3 consists of 14 residues. Between the trimmed V and J ends, which lost 5 bases and 8 bases, there was a span of 15 bases. This sequence originates from a woman in her thirties with acute or convalescent COVID-19. The chain couples TRBV19 to TRBJ1-4; D perhaps matches TRBD1 (6 bases). Sequencing was carried out using peripheral blood. CDR3 nucleotide sequence: TGTGCCAGTAGTGCCGTACAGGGAATAGAAAAACTGTTTTTT. It encodes CASSAVQGIEKLFF.